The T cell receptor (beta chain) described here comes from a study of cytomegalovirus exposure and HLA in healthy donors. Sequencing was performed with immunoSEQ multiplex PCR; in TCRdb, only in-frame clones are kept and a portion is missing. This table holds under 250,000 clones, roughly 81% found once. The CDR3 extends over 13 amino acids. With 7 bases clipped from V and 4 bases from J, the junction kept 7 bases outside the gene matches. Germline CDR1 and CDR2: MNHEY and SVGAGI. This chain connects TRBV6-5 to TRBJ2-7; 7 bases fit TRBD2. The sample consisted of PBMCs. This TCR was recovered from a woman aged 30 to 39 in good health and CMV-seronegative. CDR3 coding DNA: TGTGCCAGCAACAAGGGAGGGGCGTACGAGCAGTACTTC. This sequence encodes CASNKGGAYEQYF.